The 26 T cell receptor beta chains listed next were all sequenced from one sample in a study of cytomegalovirus exposure and HLA in healthy donors. PCR involved 60 Vbeta and 13 Jbeta primers. Here immunoSEQ multiplex PCR was the method, and the copy in TCRdb shows in-frame clones only, minus some. The table lists 100,000 to 150,000 clones. Sample: PBMCs. Receptors originate from a man younger than 30 in good health and CMV-seronegative.

DNA of the CDR3: TGCGCCAGCAGCTGGGACTCTCAAGGCTACGAGCAGTACTTC. Translating it yields CASSWDSQGYEQYF. The rearrangement links TRBV5-1 to TRBJ2-7; TRBD2 might be the D (6 bases). Germline V gene lookup returns CDR1 SGHRS and CDR2 YFSETQ. The V gene lost 3 bases and the J gene lost 3 bases, with 13 bases spanning the gap. This CDR3 spans 14 amino acids.

The chain links TRBV29-1 to TRBJ2-6; the match to TRBD1 covers 12 bases. CDR1 SQVTM and CDR2 ANQGSEA come from the germline V gene. V trimming: 2 bases; J trimming: 4 bases; junction bases outside the gene matches: 9. The CDR3 loop spans 18 amino acids. CDR3 in amino acids: CSVEISGDRGRGANVLTF. The CDR3 bases are TGCAGCGTTGAAATTAGTGGGGACAGGGGGCGAGGGGCCAACGTCCTGACTTTC.

This chain uses TRBV9 with TRBJ1-1; TRBD1 agrees at 8 bases. The CDR3 has 13 residues. Per germline, CDR1 SGDLS and CDR2 YYNGEE. Trimming took 4 bases from V and 6 from J; bases not matched to a gene: 5. For the CDR3, the DNA is TGTGCCAGCAGCCCACGGACAGGGTCTGAAGCTTTCTTT. Translation gives CASSPRTGSEAFF.

The rearrangement joins TRBV6-1 to TRBJ1-5; D perhaps matches TRBD1 (5 bases). Germline CDR1 is MNHNS and CDR2 is SASEGT. V was shortened by 6 bases and J by 8 bases, with 14 bases between the two germline ends. The CDR3 runs to 13 residues. CDR3 nucleotides: TGTGCCAGCAGCGGTAGGACGACAGAGCCCCAGCATTTT. This translates into CASSGRTTEPQHF.

CDR3 sequence: CASSRDREVGYTF. DNA for the CDR3: TGTGCCAGCAGCCGGGACAGGGAGGTTGGCTACACCTTC. The V and J genes are TRBV5-4 and TRBJ1-2; 9 nucleotides agree with TRBD1. The CDR3 contains 13 residues. Germline loops: CDR1 SGHNT, CDR2 YYREEE (reference sequence). The V gene end was trimmed by 4 bases and the J gene end by 7 bases; junction bases not matched to a gene: 5. The entire variable domain, with the rest obtained from reference TRBV5-4 and TRBJ1-2, is as follows: ETGVTQSPTHLIKTRGQQVTLRCSSQSGHNTVSWYQQALGQGPQFIFQYYREEENGRGNFPPRFSGLQFPNYSSELNVNALELDDSALYLCASSRDREVGYTFGSGTRLTVV.

The V call is TRBV5-6, the J call TRBJ1-1; no definite D call. From germline, CDR1 is SGHDT and CDR2 YYEEEE. This CDR3 is 13 amino acids long. V was trimmed by 4 bases and J by 5 bases, leaving 12 bases between them. The DNA of the CDR3 is TGTGCCAGCAGCCCCGCGGCCGGGACTGAAGCTTTCTTT. This translates into CASSPAAGTEAFF. Variable domain in full (rest from reference TRBV5-6 and TRBJ1-1): DAGVTQSPTHLIKTRGQQVTLRCSPKSGHDTVSWYQQALGQGPQFIFQYYEEEERQRGNFPDRFSGHQFPNYSSELNVNALLLGDSALYLCASSPAAGTEAFFGQGTRLTVV.

The chain is built from TRBV11-2 and TRBJ2-1, with TRBD2 matching over 9 bases. Germline CDR1 is SGHAT and CDR2 is FQNNGV. Germline trimming cut 7 bases from V and 10 bases from J; bases unmatched to any gene: 14. There are 15 residues in the CDR3. CDR3 coding DNA: TGTGCCAGCAACCCCCCGGGCGGGAGGGCCGCCGAGCAGTTCTTC. Its protein product is CASNPPGGRAAEQFF.

The chain carries TRBV20-1 and TRBJ1-2; no clear D gene. Germline CDR1 and CDR2: DFQATT and SNEGSKA (reference sequence). V was clipped by 3 bases and J by 9 bases, with 8 bases between them. The length of the CDR3 is 10 residues. CDR3 nucleotides: TGCAGTGCTAGGGAGGGTAGCTACACCTTC. This sequence encodes CSAREGSYTF.

This chain links TRBV7-3 with TRBJ1-1, with 7 positions matching TRBD1. The CDR3 extends over 13 amino acids. Germline CDR1 reads SGHTA; CDR2 reads FQGTGA. J gave up 4 bases and V 6 bases, and 5 bases lay outside the gene matches. CDR3 sequence reads: CASSTGVSTEAFF. CDR3 DNA: TGTGCCAGCAGTACAGGGGTCTCCACTGAAGCTTTCTTT.

This chain links TRBV19 with TRBJ2-3, with D perhaps matching TRBD1 (6 bases). This CDR3 comprises 15 residues. Germline V gene sequence: CDR1 LNHDA, CDR2 SQIVND (reference sequence). The ends were cut back, 1 base at V and 4 bases at J, with 12 bases in the middle. The CDR3 loop reads CASSIVNRESDTQYF. As DNA, the CDR3 is TGTGCCAGTAGTATAGTTAACAGGGAATCAGATACGCAGTATTTT.

In nucleotides, the CDR3 is TGTGCCAGCAGTGGGGCCTTTGGCACAGATACGCAGTATTTT. This gives the protein CASSGAFGTDTQYF. V and J are TRBV6-4 and TRBJ2-3; D is unclear. There are 14 residues in the CDR3. V lost 4 bases and J lost 1, with 9 bases in between. Germline CDR1 and CDR2: MRHNA and SNTAGT.

This sequence joins TRBV5-6 and TRBJ2-1; a possible D gene is TRBD1 (6 bases). The V gene lost 0 bases and the J gene lost 5 bases, with 15 bases spanning the gap. The V gene's germline CDR1 is SGHDT and CDR2 YYEEEE. The CDR3 has 16 residues. The CDR3 sequence: CASSLALRGFHNEQFF. CDR3 DNA sequence: TGTGCCAGCAGCTTGGCCCTCAGGGGTTTCCACAATGAGCAGTTCTTC.

The chain recombines TRBV5-1 with TRBJ2-3; maybe TRBD2 (6 bases). V was clipped by 0 bases and J by 2 bases, with 13 bases between them. Germline V CDR1 and CDR2: SGHRS, YFSETQ. The CDR3 sequence is 16 residues long. In DNA form, the CDR3 reads TGCGCCAGCAGCTTGGGCGGAGGGAGTATCACAGATACGCAGTATTTT. Residues: CASSLGGGSITDTQYF.

CDR3 region: CASRHRDTGYEQYF. The CDR3 DNA sequence: TGTGCCAGCAGGCACCGGGACACAGGGTACGAGCAGTACTTC. This chain links TRBV28 with TRBJ2-7; perhaps TRBD1 as D (6 bases). V was trimmed by 6 bases and J by 4 bases, leaving 16 bases between them. CDR1 and CDR2 (germline): MDHEN, SYDVKM. This CDR3 is 14 amino acids long.

The chain is built from TRBV4-1 and TRBJ2-1, with 7 bases aligning to TRBD2. This CDR3 comprises 15 residues. The V and J ends lost 0 bases and 5 bases, in that order; junction bases with no gene match: 4. Germline V gene lookup returns CDR1 MGHRA and CDR2 YSYEKL. In DNA, the CDR3 is TGCGCCAGCAGCCAAGAAACCGGGACTAACAATGAGCAGTTCTTC. Amino acids: CASSQETGTNNEQFF.

The rearrangement links TRBV29-1 to TRBJ1-2; tentatively, D is TRBD1 (6 bases). Trimming shortened V by 7 bases and J by 7 bases, and 16 bases separated the two germline ends. Germline V gene lookup returns CDR1 SQVTM and CDR2 ANQGSEA. The CDR3 loop spans 12 amino acids. The CDR3 DNA reads as TGCAGCGCTCACGGCGGGGGCGCTGGCTACACCTTC. Residues: CSAHGGGAGYTF.

The rearrangement joins TRBV9 to TRBJ2-1; D call uncertain. Germline loops: CDR1 SGDLS, CDR2 YYNGEE. V shed 0 bases and J shed 0 bases, with 4 bases lying between them. The CDR3 runs to 14 residues. The chain's CDR3 is CASSVGSSYNEQFF. DNA for the CDR3: TGTGCCAGCAGCGTAGGCAGCTCCTACAATGAGCAGTTCTTC.

J is TRBJ1-1 and V is TRBV7-9; 7 positions match TRBD1. The CDR3 has 15 amino acids. In germline, CDR1 is SEHNR, CDR2 FQNEAQ (reference sequence). Trimming cost V 5 bases and J 1 base; bases outside gene matches: 7. For the CDR3, the DNA is TGTGCCAGCAGCCCCCAGGGGGTCAAGAACACTGAAGCTTTCTTT. It specifies CASSPQGVKNTEAFF.

The chain couples TRBV7-8 to TRBJ2-2; TRBD1 aligns across 7 bases. There are 16 residues in the CDR3. V trimming: 0 bases; J trimming: 4 bases; junction bases outside the gene matches: 5. Germline V CDR1 and CDR2: SGHVS, FQNEAQ. This CDR3 is CASSLAFSGGTGELFF. As DNA, the CDR3 is TGTGCCAGCAGCTTAGCTTTCTCAGGGGGCACCGGGGAGCTGTTTTTT.

In DNA, the CDR3 is TGTGCCAGTAGTATGGACAGGGAAGAGACCCAGTACTTC. It specifies CASSMDREETQYF. This sequence joins TRBV19 and TRBJ2-5, with 8 bases matching TRBD1. Germline values: CDR1 LNHDA, CDR2 SQIVND (reference sequence). The CDR3 consists of 13 residues. The V gene end was trimmed by 3 bases and the J gene end by 3 bases; junction bases not matched to a gene: 0.

The CDR3 is CASSEQTGGNQPQHF. The CDR3 region has the DNA TGTGCCAGCAGTGAACAGACAGGTGGCAATCAGCCCCAGCATTTT. The chain combines TRBV6-4 with TRBJ1-5; D might be TRBD1 (6 bases). The V gene's germline CDR1 is MRHNA and CDR2 SNTAGT. Trimming stripped 3 bases from V and 2 bases from J, with 11 bases between. The CDR3 contains 15 residues.

The V and J genes are TRBV28 and TRBJ2-7; possible D gene TRBD2, 5 bases. The germline CDR1 and CDR2 sequences are MDHEN and SYDVKM. V lost 6 bases and J 5 bases, leaving 20 bases between the germline ends. CDR3 length equals 15 residues. The CDR3 sequence: CASRARPGSVDEQYF. In DNA form, the CDR3 reads TGTGCCAGCAGAGCCCGGCCGGGGTCGGTGGACGAGCAGTACTTC.

This chain joins TRBV18 and TRBJ2-7, with 9 positions matching TRBD2. The CDR3 contains 15 residues. The germline V gene encodes CDR1 KGHSH and CDR2 LQKENI. The J segment lost 6 bases and the V segment lost 2 bases, leaving 8 bases of the junction unmatched. CDR3 nucleotide sequence: TGTGCCAGCTCACCAAATAGCGGGGGAATCTCCGAGCAGTACTTC. Protein product: CASSPNSGGISEQYF.

This chain links TRBV19 with TRBJ1-2; 10 bases agree with TRBD1. Germline lookup yields CDR1 LNHDA and CDR2 SQIVND (reference sequence). There are 14 residues in the CDR3. J was trimmed by 6 bases and V by 7 bases; bases with no gene match: 8. In nucleotides, the CDR3 is TGTGCCAGTACCCCTTTGACAGGGGGCCATGGCTACACCTTC. Its translation: CASTPLTGGHGYTF.

The chain links TRBV5-1 to TRBJ1-1; the D is unclear. Trimming took off 4 bases at V and 1 base at J, with 8 bases between the two ends. Germline V lookup: CDR1 SGHRS, CDR2 YFSETQ. CDR3 size: 13 residues. CDR3 DNA sequence: TGCGCCAGCAGCGCGGACTGGAACACTGAAGCTTTCTTT. Translation: CASSADWNTEAFF.

The chain employs TRBV5-1 and TRBJ1-5; possible D gene TRBD1, 6 bases. Trimming removed 2 bases at V and 2 bases at J, with 8 bases between. The CDR3 spans 14 residues. Germline CDR1 is SGHRS and CDR2 is YFSETQ. CDR3 coding DNA: TGCGCCAGCAGCTTCGAGGGGGGCAATCAGCCCCAGCATTTT. Protein product: CASSFEGGNQPQHF.